This T cell receptor beta chain was found in a study of T cells after yellow fever vaccination. TCRdb redid the calling of the 5' RACE reads with MiXCR, one entry per CDR3 protein. In the table there are around 200,000 distinct CDR3 sequences, 11% of which are singletons. J gave up 5 bases and V 5 bases, and 5 bases lay outside the gene matches. Germline V gene sequence: CDR1 SEHNR, CDR2 FQNEAQ (reference sequence). The CDR3 has 15 amino acids. Material: CD8+ T cells sorted from PBMCs, obtained 15 days after the yellow fever booster vaccination. The sequence was obtained from a man younger than 30 who received the YFV17D yellow fever vaccine. This chain connects TRBV7-9 to TRBJ2-1; 11 positions match TRBD1. The CDR3 is CASSRRDRGDNEQFF. CDR3 in DNA: TGTGCCAGCAGCCGTCGGGACAGGGGGGACAATGAGCAGTTCTTC.